What follows are 12 T cell receptor beta chains derived from one specimen sequenced in a study of beta chain features in type 1 diabetes (dated by TCRdb to 2016 to 2019). These receptors' targets are unknown. Results the study describes overall, beyond this receptor: A moderate but significant shortening of TCRB CDR3 length was observed in type 1 diabetes patients in all four CD4+ subsets.

Libraries were prepared through the immunoSEQ multiplex PCR assay. All of the isolated RNA was reverse transcribed with the High Capacity cDNA Reverse Transcription Kit, so expressed TCRB transcripts were sequenced. In its TCRdb copy, this immuneACCESS table keeps in-frame sequences only and misses some clones. Where compared with another copy, unresolved V genes explain less than half of these, and the others have no known cause. In this sample the table shows around 690,000 clones, roughly 12% of which occur a single time. The leading ten clones occupy over 0.1% of the sample. Source material: naive CD4+ T cells from blood. The cell subset or site label corresponds to: true naive CD4+ T cells. The receptors come from a man aged 25-45 years with type 1 diabetes.

This clone has just a few counts. The V and J genes are TRBV4-1 and TRBJ1-2; D is unclear. CDR1 is MGHRA, CDR2 YSYEKL, per germline. With 0 bases removed from V and 3 bases from J, the gap between germline ends came to 8 bases. The CDR3 length is 14 residues. As DNA, the CDR3 is TGCGCCAGCAGCCAAGATCAGGCCCACTATGGCTACACCTTC. It encodes CASSQDQAHYGYTF.

There are a few counts of this clone. This rearrangement joins TRBV21-1 to TRBJ1-5; the table's D call of TRBD1 was not tested on the DNA. TRBV21-1 has pseudogene status. The CDR3 is made up of 15 amino acids. CDR3 sequence reads: CASSNRDKKNQPQHF. The DNA for the CDR3 is TGTGCCAGCAGCAACCGAGACAAAAAGAATCAGCCCCAGCATTTT.

The genes are TRBV6-5 and TRBJ1-1; 7 nucleotides line up with TRBD1. The CDR3 covers 12 residues. J gave up 8 bases and V 1 base, and 1 base lay outside the gene matches. Germline V gene sequence: CDR1 MNHEY, CDR2 SVGAGI. CDR3 in DNA: TGTGCCAGCAGTTACTTACAGGGGGAAGCTTTCTTT. It specifies CASSYLQGEAFF.

The chain carries TRBV9 and TRBJ1-1; 7 bases agree with TRBD1. Germline V gene lookup returns CDR1 SGDLS and CDR2 YYNGEE. The CDR3 length is 14 residues. V lost 4 bases and J lost 5; bases outside the gene matches: 8. CDR3 nucleotide sequence: TGTGCCAGCAGCCCCCGACAGGGTTGGACTGAAGCTTTCTTT. Its protein is CASSPRQGWTEAFF.

The genes are TRBV18 and TRBJ2-1, with D possibly being TRBD1 or TRBD2 (5 bases each). Germline values: CDR1 KGHSH, CDR2 LQKENI. Trimming removed 3 bases from V and 5 bases from J, with 11 bases in between. This CDR3 is built from 14 residues. Here the CDR3 reads CASSPRDANNEQFF. Here the CDR3 DNA reads TGTGCCAGCTCACCCCGGGACGCAAACAATGAGCAGTTCTTC.

This clone was picked up a small number of times. The chain uses TRBV10-3 and TRBJ2-1; no definite D call. V shed 4 bases and J shed 1 base, with 8 bases lying between them. CDR3 length: 14 residues. The germline CDR1 and CDR2 sequences are ENHRY and SYGVKD. CDR3 region: CAISGQQSYNEQFF. DNA for the CDR3: TGTGCCATCAGTGGGCAGCAATCCTACAATGAGCAGTTCTTC.

This clone was recorded a few times. The chain recombines TRBV5-1 with TRBJ2-1, with no clear D. This CDR3 region has 13 residues. Germline assignment: CDR1 SGHRS and CDR2 YFSETQ. V lost 0 bases to trimming and J lost 2 bases, with 3 bases between them. CDR3 nucleotide sequence: TGCGCCAGCAGCTTGGAAACCTACAATGAGCAGTTCTTC. It specifies CASSLETYNEQFF.

This clone was seen more than once but under ten times. V is TRBV6-4 and J is TRBJ2-1; 7 bases are a match to TRBD1. The CDR3 consists of 15 residues. V was pared by 6 bases and J by 3 bases, with 8 bases of the junction left unmatched. Per the germline V gene, CDR1 is MRHNA and CDR2 is SNTAGT. Here the CDR3 reads CASSRQGDYYNEQFF. CDR3 nucleotides: TGTGCCAGCAGCCGACAGGGAGACTACTACAATGAGCAGTTCTTC.

The J gene is TRBJ2-1, the V gene TRBV28, with 12 bases aligning to TRBD2. The junction had 4 bases not matched to a gene; V was cut back by 5 bases and J by 5 bases. Germline CDR1 reads MDHEN; CDR2 reads SYDVKM. The CDR3 runs to 15 residues. CDR3 in amino acids: CASSPLAGGDNEQFF. The DNA for the CDR3 is TGTGCCAGCAGTCCGCTAGCGGGGGGGGACAATGAGCAGTTCTTC.

This chain joins TRBV19 and TRBJ2-7; D is possibly TRBD1 (5 bases). V gave up 6 bases and J gave up 1 base, with 13 bases separating them. CDR1 is LNHDA and CDR2 is SQIVND in the germline V gene (reference sequence). The CDR3 has 14 amino acids. CDR3 sequence: CASSYRSDSYEQYF. The CDR3 coding sequence is TGTGCCAGTAGCTACAGGTCTGATTCCTACGAGCAGTACTTC. The complete variable domain, with remaining parts taken from reference TRBV19 and TRBJ2-7, reads DGGITQSPKYLFRKEGQNVTLSCEQNLNHDAMYWYRQDPGQGLRLIYYSQIVNDFQKGDIAEGYSVSREKKESFPLTVTSAQKNPTAFYLCASSYRSDSYEQYFGPGTRLTVT.

This clone showed up just a few times. The rearrangement joins TRBV19 to TRBJ2-2, with a weak D call TRBD1 (6 bases). This CDR3 contains 15 residues. With 7 bases removed from V and 4 bases from J, the gap between germline ends came to 16 bases. Per germline, CDR1 LNHDA and CDR2 SQIVND (reference sequence). In DNA form, the CDR3 reads TGTGCCAGTAAGGCCCGACAGGACACCACCGGGGAGCTGTTTTTT. Residues: CASKARQDTTGELFF.

The chain links TRBV7-9 to TRBJ2-7, with 7 positions matching TRBD1. The germline V gene has CDR1 SEHNR and CDR2 FQNEAQ (reference sequence). CDR3 length: 14 residues. Unmatched junction bases numbered 3, after V lost 4 bases and J lost 0 bases. The CDR3 DNA reads as TGTGCCAGCAGCTCGGGACAGTCCTCCTACGAGCAGTACTTC. Translated: CASSSGQSSYEQYF. Drawing the rest from reference TRBV7-9 and TRBJ2-7, the complete variable domain is DTGVSQNPRHKITKRGQNVTFRCDPISEHNRLYWYRQTLGQGPEFLTYFQNEAQLEKSRLLSDRFSAERPKGSFSTLEIQRTEQGDSAMYLCASSSGQSSYEQYFGPGTRLTVT.